This T cell receptor beta chain was observed in a study of T cells in Graves' hyperthyroidism and ophthalmopathy. The CDR3 regions of TCR beta were amplified from RNA transcripts. The TCR CDR3 was amplified in a first-round RT-PCR using the HTBI primer set. MiXCR, applied by TCRdb to the multiplex PCR reads, yields one record per CDR3 protein. The table shows about 640,000 distinct CDR3 sequences, with roughly 15% occurring only once. Germline CDR1 and CDR2: SEHNR and FQNEAQ (reference sequence). The CDR3 runs 12 residues. Turning to this clonotype: The junction and the germline gene differ at one end; a read error may be behind it.

The specimen was blood. This sequence joins TRBV7-9 and TRBJ1-2; D unclear. This clonotype was sampled from a woman in her forties or fifties with Graves' ophthalmopathy. CDR3: CASSLDNSGYTF. DNA for the CDR3: TGTGCCAGCAGCTTGGATAACTCTGGCTACACCTTC.